Included here is one TCR beta chain sequence, with context. The length of the CDR3 is 14 residues. Trimming took 5 bases from V and 3 from J, leaving 13 bases between them. Germline values: CDR1 LNHDA, CDR2 SQIVND (reference sequence). The data are from a study of CD8+ T cells in alopecia areata. Sorting of PBMCs yielded the CD4+ and CD8+ T cells. Extracted from the samples, RNA was reverse transcribed into cDNA to serve as the sequencing template. Profiling relied on immunoSEQ multiplex PCR, and the TCRdb table lists in-frame clones only, not all of them. In the table there are some 180,000 clones, roughly 50% of which are singletons.

J is TRBJ2-5 and V is TRBV19, with D unresolved. The source of this sequence is a human donor in good health. The sample comprised CD8+ T cells sorted from blood. CDR3 sequence reads: CASSPNRAKETQYF. DNA of the CDR3: TGTGCCAGTAGTCCAAATCGGGCCAAAGAGACCCAGTACTTC.